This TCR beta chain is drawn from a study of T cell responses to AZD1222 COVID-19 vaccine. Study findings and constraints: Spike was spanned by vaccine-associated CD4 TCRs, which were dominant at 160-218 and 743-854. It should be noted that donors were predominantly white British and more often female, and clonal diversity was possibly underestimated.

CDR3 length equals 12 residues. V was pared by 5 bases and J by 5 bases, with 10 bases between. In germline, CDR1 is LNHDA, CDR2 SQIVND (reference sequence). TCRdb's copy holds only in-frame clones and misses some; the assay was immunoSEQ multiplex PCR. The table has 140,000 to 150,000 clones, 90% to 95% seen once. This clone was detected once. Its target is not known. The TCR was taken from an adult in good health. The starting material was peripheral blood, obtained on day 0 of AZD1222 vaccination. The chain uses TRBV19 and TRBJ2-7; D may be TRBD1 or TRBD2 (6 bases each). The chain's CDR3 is CASSHGGDEQYF. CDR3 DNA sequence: TGTGCCAGTAGTCACGGGGGCGACGAGCAGTACTTC.